This TCR beta chain appears in the sequencing data of a study of T cell responses to AZD1222 COVID-19 vaccine (dated by TCRdb to the early 2020s). Broadly, across the study: AZD1222 recipients given second doses at about 4 weeks or at about 12 weeks were pooled, since spike-specific TCR depth and breadth were not found to differ between the two schedules. TCR sequencing covered over 230 trial participants: 207 given two doses of AZD1222 and some 25 given two doses of MenACWY control vaccine. Enrollment into the trials was organized by age into subgroups of 18-55, 56-69 and 70-plus years, and those subgroups contained approximately 150, 30 and 60 TCR-sequenced participants, respectively. Results the study describes overall, beyond this receptor: Participants were mostly white British, with more females than males. The authors suggested clonal diversity may have been underestimated. The 56-69-year group was small, and its depth increase did not reach significance, likely because of low power. CD4 TCRs associated with the vaccine covered the entire spike protein, and the dominant responses were in regions 160-218 and 743-854. Spike-specific TCR breadth and depth rose significantly after two AZD1222 doses compared with day 0 and with MenACWY recipients. Because no day 14 peak-response samples were available, repertoires were characterized only after the peak T cell response. Reportedly, almost half of the unique spike-specific TCRs recognized epitopes lying outside the regions that are mutated in the B.1.351 and B.1.1.7 variants. Conclusions about previously exposed vaccinees are limited because only six or seven AZD1222 recipients were SARS-CoV-2 seropositive at baseline.

The CDR3 regions of human TCRbeta chains were subjected to immunosequencing. As for the authors' bioinformatics: TCRs in the repertoires were matched against a reference library of SARS-CoV-2-specific TCRs that had been generated with the MIRA antigen-specificity platform. Breadth was defined as the fraction of unique TCRs that were SARS-CoV-2-associated. Depth was defined as the fraction of total T cells that were SARS-CoV-2-associated. Using the MIRA data, each spike-specific TCR was mapped to the spike region that the TCR reacts to and placed in a CD4 or CD8 class. Log10-transformed breadth and depth values were compared by one-way ANOVA with Sidak's multiple comparisons tests. TCRdb stores this immuneACCESS table with in-frame sequences only. Part of the clones is absent; in the studies checked, under half of the shortfall reflects unresolved V genes, and no reason is known for the rest. The V and J calls and clone size are taken from that table; D and trimming were inferred from the DNA. In this sample the table shows about 85,000 clones, roughly nine tenths of which occur a single time. The ten largest make up 6% to 9% of the sample.

Trimming costs V 7 bases and J 6 bases, and their ends lie 18 bases apart. The germline V gene (reference sequence) yields MNHNY for CDR1 and SVGAGI for CDR2. From the cysteine through the phenylalanine, the CDR3 covers 15 amino acids. CDR3 DNA is the only sequence kept; it has 45 bases, read in frame from the first base. On this clone itself: What this receptor recognizes is not known. Per-nucleotide qualities are absent, and no much larger clonotype sits a single base away.

This sample's time point label indicates: baseline before first vaccination. Samples from vaccinated people were obtained from the UK trials COV001 and COV002, which included a single-blind randomized controlled phase 2/3 trial of AZD1222 (ChAdOx1 nCoV-19) in healthy adults. For TCRbeta chain sequencing, PBMC samples from trial participants were taken at day 0 and at day 28 after the second dose. This clonotype was obtained from an adult in good health. Rearrangement joined TRBV6-6 to TRBJ1-4; a tentative D match to TRBD1 spans 5 bases. This sample comprised peripheral blood, obtained on day 0 of AZD1222 vaccination. The CDR3 protein is CASIPRGAKDEKLFF. The nucleotide sequence is given as TGTGCCAGCATCCCAAGAGGGGCCAAAGATGAAAAACTGTTTTTT.